The 21 T cell receptor beta chains in this list originate from one sample, sequenced in a study of neurological immune-mediated disorders. TCRdb processed the 5' RACE reads anew with MiXCR; each CDR3 protein has one entry. This sample has over 60,000 distinct CDR3 sequences, with 4.5% to 6.5% found just once. The sequenced sample was PBMCs. These receptors came from a woman aged 25 to 39 with multiple sclerosis.

This chain uses TRBV3-1 with TRBJ1-4; 7 bases line up with TRBD1. This CDR3 has 15 amino acids. CDR1 is LGHDT, CDR2 YNNKEL, per germline (reference sequence). V lost 3 bases, J lost 4 bases, and 5 bases stayed unmatched. CDR3 region: CASSHGDSGNEKLFF. In DNA, the CDR3 is TGTGCCAGCAGCCACGGGGACAGCGGTAATGAAAAACTGTTTTTT.

The sample holds many counts of this clonotype. V and J are TRBV7-9 and TRBJ2-5; D is possibly TRBD1 (7 bases). Germline CDR1 SEHNR, CDR2 FQNEAQ (reference sequence). V was cut by 3 bases and J by 3 bases, with 17 bases left in between. The CDR3 sequence is 16 residues long. The CDR3 loop is CASSFGVQGGKETQYF. The CDR3 nucleotides are TGTGCCAGCAGCTTTGGCGTCCAGGGGGGTAAAGAGACCCAGTACTTC.

This clonotype was seen ten or more times. V usage is TRBV5-6 and J usage is TRBJ2-7; D not resolved. CDR1 SGHDT and CDR2 YYEEEE come from the germline V gene. This CDR3 comprises 14 residues. V was cut by 0 bases and J by 3 bases, with 10 bases left in between. The CDR3 sequence is CASSLGQFLYEQYV. CDR3 sequence (DNA): TGTGCCAGCAGCTTGGGACAATTCCTCTACGAGCAGTACGTC.

This clonotype was observed many times. The rearrangement uses TRBV20-1 and TRBJ2-2; D may be TRBD1 or TRBD2 (6 bases each). The germline V gene encodes CDR1 DFQATT and CDR2 SNEGSKA (reference sequence). The CDR3 contains 18 residues. The germline V and J ends were trimmed by 0 bases and 3 bases, with 20 bases remaining between them. The CDR3 here is CSARDSFGRRGYTGELFF. The CDR3 coding sequence is TGCAGTGCTAGAGATAGTTTCGGGCGGAGGGGGTACACCGGGGAGCTGTTTTTT.

This chain joins TRBV20-1 and TRBJ2-1; either TRBD1 or TRBD2 may supply D (5 bases each). The CDR3 runs 15 residues. CDR1 is DFQATT and CDR2 is SNEGSKA in the germline V gene (reference sequence). V lost 6 bases to trimming and J lost 6 bases, with 21 bases between them. This CDR3 is CSAAIAGPRGNEQFF. DNA for the CDR3: TGCAGTGCCGCCATAGCCGGACCGAGGGGCAATGAGCAGTTCTTC.

This clonotype was observed at least ten times. This sequence joins TRBV28 and TRBJ2-5, with D possibly called TRBD1 or TRBD2 (5 bases each). Trimming removed 5 bases at V and 2 bases at J, with 9 bases between. Per the germline V gene, CDR1 is MDHEN and CDR2 is SYDVKM. There are 13 residues in the CDR3. The CDR3 DNA reads as TGTGCCAGCAGTAAAGGGGAGCAAGAGACCCAGTACTTC. Its protein product is CASSKGEQETQYF.

The chain combines TRBV27 with TRBJ1-1; D may be TRBD1 (6 bases). V lost 3 bases, J lost 9 bases, and 17 bases lay in between. CDR1 is MNHEY, CDR2 SMNVEV, per germline (reference sequence). CDR3 length: 14 residues. The CDR3 DNA sequence: TGTGCCAGCAGTTTTACAGGGACAAGGTACAAAGCTTTCTTT. It translates to CASSFTGTRYKAFF.

This clonotype was counted ten times or more. The genes are TRBV18 and TRBJ1-1; 7 positions match TRBD1. The V and J ends lost 0 bases and 6 bases, in that order; junction bases with no gene match: 4. The CDR3 contains 14 residues. CDR1 is KGHSH and CDR2 is LQKENI in the germline V gene. The CDR3 coding sequence is TGTGCCAGCTCACCACCCTCAGGGGGGGCTGAAGCTTTCTTT. Its protein product is CASSPPSGGAEAFF.

This clonotype has at least ten counts. The rearrangement links TRBV20-1 to TRBJ2-2; 13 positions match TRBD2. The CDR3 is 16 residues long. The germline gives CDR1 DFQATT, CDR2 SNEGSKA (reference sequence). V lost 6 bases, J lost 3 bases, and 7 bases stayed unmatched. The CDR3 reads CSARTSGSSYTGELFF. CDR3 coding DNA: TGCAGTGCGAGGACTAGCGGGAGTTCGTACACCGGGGAGCTGTTTTTT.

The CDR3 nucleotides are TGCGCCAGCAGCTTGGACGCAGGAATAGTCTTGCATTTT. Translating it yields CASSLDAGIVLHF. The V gene is TRBV5-1, the J gene TRBJ1-5; D uncertain. Germline-derived CDR1 and CDR2 are SGHRS and YFSETQ. V gave up 0 bases and J gave up 15 bases, with 16 bases separating them. CDR3 size: 13 residues.

This clonotype was recorded many times. DNA of the CDR3: TGTGCCATCAGGCGGGACTCGTTCGCCGGGGAGCTGTTTTTT. It encodes CAIRRDSFAGELFF. The V call is TRBV10-3, the J call TRBJ2-2; tentatively, D is TRBD2 (6 bases). The CDR3 runs to 14 residues. The germline V and J ends were trimmed by 6 bases and 6 bases, with 14 bases remaining between them. Germline V gives CDR1 ENHRY, CDR2 SYGVKD.

This clonotype was recorded many times. This sequence joins TRBV20-1 and TRBJ2-1, with TRBD1 matching 8 bases. Germline V gene data show CDR1 as DFQATT and CDR2 as SNEGSKA (reference sequence). This CDR3 comprises 15 residues. V lost 6 bases, J lost 4 bases, and 11 bases stayed unmatched. The CDR3 region is CSATARDRRYNEQFF. In DNA, the CDR3 is TGCAGTGCAACGGCCCGGGACAGGCGGTACAATGAGCAGTTCTTC.

This clonotype was counted many times. The chain has TRBV24-1 and TRBJ2-3; the D is unclear. V was shortened by 7 bases and J by 4 bases, with 8 bases between the two germline ends. Germline lookup yields CDR1 KGHDR and CDR2 SFDVKD. This CDR3 is built from 12 residues. CDR3 in amino acids: CATSYTSDTQYF. The CDR3 nucleotides are TGTGCCACCAGCTACACCTCAGATACGCAGTATTTT.

At least ten counts were recorded for this clonotype. The chain recombines TRBV20-1 with TRBJ2-1; 7 bases are shared with TRBD2. V dropped 3 bases and J dropped 4; count of bases not matched to a gene: 3. CDR1 and CDR2 from the germline V gene are DFQATT and SNEGSKA (reference sequence). This CDR3 spans 13 amino acids. CDR3 region: CSARGGVYNEQFF. CDR3 in DNA: TGCAGTGCTAGGGGGGGGGTGTACAATGAGCAGTTCTTC.

This clonotype has a handful of counts. The V call is TRBV5-1, the J call TRBJ2-1; TRBD2 is a possible D gene (6 bases). The V and J ends lost 4 bases and 4 bases respectively, with 15 bases between them. The germline gives CDR1 SGHRS, CDR2 YFSETQ. The CDR3 runs to 15 residues. CDR3 DNA: TGCGCCAGCAGCCGTGCCCCGGGGGTTTACAATGAGCAGTTCTTC. Translation: CASSRAPGVYNEQFF.

The table lists this clonotype with many counts. The gene calls are TRBV20-1 and TRBJ2-1; 10 bases line up with TRBD1. Germline loops: CDR1 DFQATT, CDR2 SNEGSKA (reference sequence). The CDR3 is made up of 16 amino acids. V lost 3 bases and J lost 5; bases outside the gene matches: 10. Here the CDR3 DNA reads TGCAGTGCTAGGGAATTTGGGACAGGGGACCACAATGAGCAGTTCTTC. It codes for CSAREFGTGDHNEQFF.

This clonotype was counted ten times or more. The V gene is TRBV5-5, the J gene TRBJ2-7, with 8 bases aligning to TRBD1. The CDR3 sequence is 17 residues long. Trimming took 1 base from V and 0 from J; bases not matched to a gene: 9. Germline CDR1 SGHKS, CDR2 YYEKEE (reference sequence). The CDR3 DNA reads TGTGCCAGCAGCTTGAACAGGGGGGCAATGATCTCCTACGAGCAGTACTTC. Its translation is CASSLNRGAMISYEQYF. The variable domain in full, with the rest retrieved from reference TRBV5-5 and TRBJ2-7, is DAGVTQSPTHLIKTRGQQVTLRCSPISGHKSVSWYQQVLGQGPQFIFQYYEKEERGRGNFPDRFSARQFPNYSSELNVNALLLGDSALYLCASSLNRGAMISYEQYFGPGTRLTVT.

V usage is TRBV5-6 and J usage is TRBJ1-1, with 10 bases that match TRBD1. V dropped 0 bases and J dropped 3; count of bases not matched to a gene: 8. This CDR3 region has 17 residues. Germline values: CDR1 SGHDT, CDR2 YYEEEE. CDR3 DNA sequence: TGTGCCAGCAGCTTGGGAAGGGGACAGGGGCACTACACTGAAGCTTTCTTT. Translation: CASSLGRGQGHYTEAFF. The full variable domain, rest sourced from reference TRBV5-6 and TRBJ1-1, is DAGVTQSPTHLIKTRGQQVTLRCSPKSGHDTVSWYQQALGQGPQFIFQYYEEEERQRGNFPDRFSGHQFPNYSSELNVNALLLGDSALYLCASSLGRGQGHYTEAFFGQGTRLTVV.

This clonotype was counted only a few times. V is TRBV20-1 and J is TRBJ2-1; D is possibly TRBD2 (6 bases). V was pared by 2 bases and J by 4 bases, with 9 bases between. The length of the CDR3 is 13 residues. Germline V gives CDR1 DFQATT, CDR2 SNEGSKA (reference sequence). The CDR3 reads CSARSGAYNEQFF. CDR3 coding DNA: TGCAGTGCTAGATCGGGAGCATACAATGAGCAGTTCTTC.

Many counts were recorded for this clonotype. V usage is TRBV20-1 and J usage is TRBJ2-7; 9 bases agree with TRBD2. Trimming took 1 base from V and 5 from J; bases not matched to a gene: 9. This CDR3 is 15 amino acids long. Germline CDR1 reads DFQATT; CDR2 reads SNEGSKA (reference sequence). As DNA, the CDR3 is TGCAGTGCTAGAGTACCTTCAGCGGGAGGAGACGAGCAGTACTTC. Amino acid sequence: CSARVPSAGGDEQYF.

This clonotype was picked up many times. The chain is built from TRBV27 and TRBJ2-3, with D perhaps TRBD2 (6 bases). The germline CDR1 and CDR2 sequences are MNHEY and SMNVEV (reference sequence). The V and J ends lost 5 bases and 1 base respectively, with 13 bases between them. The CDR3 runs 15 residues. The CDR3 reads CASSIMGGGTDTQYF. CDR3 sequence (DNA): TGTGCCAGCAGTATTATGGGGGGTGGCACAGATACGCAGTATTTT.